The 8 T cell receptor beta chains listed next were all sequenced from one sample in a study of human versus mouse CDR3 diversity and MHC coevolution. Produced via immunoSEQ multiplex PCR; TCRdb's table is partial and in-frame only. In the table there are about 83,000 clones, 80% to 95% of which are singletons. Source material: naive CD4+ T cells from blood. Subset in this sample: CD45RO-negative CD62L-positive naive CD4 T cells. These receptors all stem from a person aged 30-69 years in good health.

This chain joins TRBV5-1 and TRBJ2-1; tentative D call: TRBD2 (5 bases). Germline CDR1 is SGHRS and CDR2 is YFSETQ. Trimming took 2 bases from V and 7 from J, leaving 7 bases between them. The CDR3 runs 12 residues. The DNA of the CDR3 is TGCGCCAGCAGCTTCTCGGGGAATGAGCAGTTCTTC. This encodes CASSFSGNEQFF.

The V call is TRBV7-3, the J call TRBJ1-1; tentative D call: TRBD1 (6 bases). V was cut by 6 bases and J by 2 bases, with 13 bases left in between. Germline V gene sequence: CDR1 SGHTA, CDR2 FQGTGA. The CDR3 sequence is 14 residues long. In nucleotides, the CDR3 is TGTGCCAGCAGGCCGGGACACTCAAACACTGAAGCTTTCTTT. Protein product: CASRPGHSNTEAFF.

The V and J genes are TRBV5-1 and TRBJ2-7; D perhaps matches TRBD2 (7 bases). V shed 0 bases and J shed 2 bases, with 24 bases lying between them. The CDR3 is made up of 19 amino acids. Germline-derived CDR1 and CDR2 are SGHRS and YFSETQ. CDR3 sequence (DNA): TGCGCCAGCAGCTTGGAACCGTCTGGACGGCGGGGGCTCCCCTACGAGCAGTACTTC. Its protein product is CASSLEPSGRRGLPYEQYF.

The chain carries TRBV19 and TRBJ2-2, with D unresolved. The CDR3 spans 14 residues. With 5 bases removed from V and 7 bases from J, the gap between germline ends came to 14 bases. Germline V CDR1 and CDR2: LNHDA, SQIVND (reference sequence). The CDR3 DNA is TGTGCCAGTAGTCTAGGTCCGCGAGGCGGGGAGCTGTTTTTT. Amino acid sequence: CASSLGPRGGELFF.

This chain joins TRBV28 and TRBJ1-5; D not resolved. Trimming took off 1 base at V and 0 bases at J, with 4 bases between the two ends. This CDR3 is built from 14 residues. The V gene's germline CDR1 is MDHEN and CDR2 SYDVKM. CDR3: CASSLFISNQPQHF. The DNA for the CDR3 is TGTGCCAGCAGTTTATTCATTAGCAATCAGCCCCAGCATTTT.

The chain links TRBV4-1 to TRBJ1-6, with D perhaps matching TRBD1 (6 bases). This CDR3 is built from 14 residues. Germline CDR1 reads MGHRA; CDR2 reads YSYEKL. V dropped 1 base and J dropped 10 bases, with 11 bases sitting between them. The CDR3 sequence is CASSQGGGYSPLHF. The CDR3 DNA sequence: TGCGCCAGCAGCCAAGGCGGGGGCTACTCACCCCTCCACTTT.

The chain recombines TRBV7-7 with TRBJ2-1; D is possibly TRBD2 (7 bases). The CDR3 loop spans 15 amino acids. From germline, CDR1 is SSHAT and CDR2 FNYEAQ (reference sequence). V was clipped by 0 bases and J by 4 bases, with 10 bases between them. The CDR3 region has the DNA TGTGCCAGCAGCTTAGCGGGGGGGCGATACAATGAGCAGTTCTTC. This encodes CASSLAGGRYNEQFF.

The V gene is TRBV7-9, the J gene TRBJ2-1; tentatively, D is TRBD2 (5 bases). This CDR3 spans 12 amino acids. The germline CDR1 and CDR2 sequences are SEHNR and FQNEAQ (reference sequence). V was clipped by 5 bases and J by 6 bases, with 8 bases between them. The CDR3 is CASSPGLNEQFF. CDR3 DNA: TGTGCCAGCAGCCCCGGACTCAATGAGCAGTTCTTC. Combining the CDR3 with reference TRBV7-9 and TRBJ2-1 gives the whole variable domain DTGVSQNPRHKITKRGQNVTFRCDPISEHNRLYWYRQTLGQGPEFLTYFQNEAQLEKSRLLSDRFSAERPKGSFSTLEIQRTEQGDSAMYLCASSPGLNEQFFGPGTRLTVL.